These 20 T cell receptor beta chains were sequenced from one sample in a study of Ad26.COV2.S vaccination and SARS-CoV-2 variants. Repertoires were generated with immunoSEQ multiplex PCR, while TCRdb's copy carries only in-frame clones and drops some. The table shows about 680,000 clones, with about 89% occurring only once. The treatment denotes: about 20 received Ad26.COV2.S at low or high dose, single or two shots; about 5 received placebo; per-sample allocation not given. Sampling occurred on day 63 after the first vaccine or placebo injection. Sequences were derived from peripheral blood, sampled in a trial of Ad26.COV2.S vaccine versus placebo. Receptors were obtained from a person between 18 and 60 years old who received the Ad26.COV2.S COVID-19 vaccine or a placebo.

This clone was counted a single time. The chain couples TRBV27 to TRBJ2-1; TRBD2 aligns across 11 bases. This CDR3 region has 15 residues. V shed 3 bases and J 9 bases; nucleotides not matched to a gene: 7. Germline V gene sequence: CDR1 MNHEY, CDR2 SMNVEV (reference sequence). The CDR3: CASSLRPSGRTEQFF. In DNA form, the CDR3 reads TGTGCCAGCAGTTTGAGGCCTAGCGGGAGGACTGAGCAGTTCTTC.

The CDR3 nucleotides read TGTGCCACCAGCAGGGACCGCACCGGGGAGCTGTTTTTT. It is translated as CATSRDRTGELFF. This chain connects TRBV15 to TRBJ2-2; no reliable D call. Trimming removed 3 bases from V and 4 bases from J, with 6 bases in between. Germline V gene sequence: CDR1 LNHNV, CDR2 YYDKDF (reference sequence). The CDR3 contains 13 residues. Full variable domain (remainder filled in from reference TRBV15 and TRBJ2-2): DAMVIQNPRYQVTQFGKPVTLSCSQTLNHNVMYWYQQKSSQAPKLLFHYYDKDFNNEADTPDNFQSRRPNTSFCFLDIRSPGLGDTAMYLCATSRDRTGELFFGEGSRLTVL.

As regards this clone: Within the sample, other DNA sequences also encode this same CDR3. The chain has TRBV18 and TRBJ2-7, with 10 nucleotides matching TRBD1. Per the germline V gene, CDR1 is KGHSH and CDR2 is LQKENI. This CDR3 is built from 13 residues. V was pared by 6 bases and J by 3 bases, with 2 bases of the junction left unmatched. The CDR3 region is CASSRTGGYEQYF. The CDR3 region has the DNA TGTGCCAGCTCTCGGACAGGGGGCTACGAGCAGTACTTC.

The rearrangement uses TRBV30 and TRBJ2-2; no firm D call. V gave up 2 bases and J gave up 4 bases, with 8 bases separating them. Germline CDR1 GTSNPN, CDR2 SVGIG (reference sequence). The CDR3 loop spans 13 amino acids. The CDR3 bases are TGTGCCTGGAGTACGGTAACCACCGGGGAGCTGTTTTTT. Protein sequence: CAWSTVTTGELFF. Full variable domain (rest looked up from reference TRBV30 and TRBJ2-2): SQTIHQWPATLVQPVGSPLSLECTVEGTSNPNLYWYRQAAGRGLQLLFYSVGIGQISSEVPQNLSASRPQDRQFILSSKKLLLSDSGFYLCAWSTVTTGELFFGEGSRLTVL.

CDR3 amino acids: CASSLDHVDISNYGYTF. As DNA, the CDR3 is TGTGCCAGCAGCTTAGATCATGTGGATATATCTAACTATGGCTACACCTTC. This chain joins TRBV7-9 and TRBJ1-2; D gene unclear. The germline V and J ends were trimmed by 1 base and 0 bases, with 15 bases remaining between them. The CDR3 consists of 17 residues. Germline loops: CDR1 SEHNR, CDR2 FQNEAQ (reference sequence).

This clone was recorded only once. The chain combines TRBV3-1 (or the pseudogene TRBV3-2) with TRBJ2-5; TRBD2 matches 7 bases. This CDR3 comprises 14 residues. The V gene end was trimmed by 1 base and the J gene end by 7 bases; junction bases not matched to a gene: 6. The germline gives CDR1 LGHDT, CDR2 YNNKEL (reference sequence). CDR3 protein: CASSQGGGSGTQYF. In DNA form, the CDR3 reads TGTGCCAGCAGCCAAGGAGGCGGGAGCGGGACCCAGTACTTC.

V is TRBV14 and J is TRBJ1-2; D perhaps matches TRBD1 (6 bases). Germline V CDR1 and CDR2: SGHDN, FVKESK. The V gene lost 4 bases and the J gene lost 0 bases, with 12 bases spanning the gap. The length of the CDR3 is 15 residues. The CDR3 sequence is CASSRTGTTNYGYTF. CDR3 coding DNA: TGTGCCAGCAGCCGAACCGGGACAACTAACTATGGCTACACCTTC. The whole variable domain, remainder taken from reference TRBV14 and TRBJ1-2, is EAGVTQFPSHSVIEKGQTVTLRCDPISGHDNLYWYRRVMGKEIKFLLHFVKESKQDESGMPNNRFLAERTGGTYSTLKVQPAELEDSGVYFCASSRTGTTNYGYTFGSGTRLTVV.

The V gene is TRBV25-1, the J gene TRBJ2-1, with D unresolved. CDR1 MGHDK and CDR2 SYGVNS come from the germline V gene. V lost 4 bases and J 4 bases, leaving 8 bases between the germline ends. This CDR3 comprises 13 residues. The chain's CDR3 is CASSVTSYNEQFF. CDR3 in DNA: TGTGCCAGCAGTGTAACGAGTTACAATGAGCAGTTCTTC.

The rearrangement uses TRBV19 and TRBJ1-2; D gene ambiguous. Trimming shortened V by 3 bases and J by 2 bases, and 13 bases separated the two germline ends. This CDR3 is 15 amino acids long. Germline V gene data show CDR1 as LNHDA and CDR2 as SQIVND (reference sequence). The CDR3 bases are TGTGCCAGTAGTATCGGGTTTGTAGGGAACTATGGCTACACCTTC. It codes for CASSIGFVGNYGYTF.

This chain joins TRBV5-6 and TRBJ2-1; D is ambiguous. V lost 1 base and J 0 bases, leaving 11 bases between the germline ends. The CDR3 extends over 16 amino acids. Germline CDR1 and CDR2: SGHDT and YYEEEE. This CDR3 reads CASSLISQPSYNEQFF. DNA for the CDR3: TGTGCCAGCAGCTTGATCTCCCAGCCCTCCTACAATGAGCAGTTCTTC. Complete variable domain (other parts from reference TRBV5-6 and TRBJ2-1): DAGVTQSPTHLIKTRGQQVTLRCSPKSGHDTVSWYQQALGQGPQFIFQYYEEEERQRGNFPDRFSGHQFPNYSSELNVNALLLGDSALYLCASSLISQPSYNEQFFGPGTRLTVL.

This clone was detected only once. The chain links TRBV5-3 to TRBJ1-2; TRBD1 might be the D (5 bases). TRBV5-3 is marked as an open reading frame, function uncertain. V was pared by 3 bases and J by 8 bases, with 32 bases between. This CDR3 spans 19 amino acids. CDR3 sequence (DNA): TGTGCCAGAAGCTCGCCGGAGGGGTGGCTGGACTCCTCTCCGTCGGGCTACACCTTC. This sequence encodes CARSSPEGWLDSSPSGYTF.

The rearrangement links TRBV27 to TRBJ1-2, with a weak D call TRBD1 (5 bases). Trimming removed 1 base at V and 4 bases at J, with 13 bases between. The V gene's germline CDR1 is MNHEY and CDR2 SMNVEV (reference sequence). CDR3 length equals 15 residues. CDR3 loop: CASSLFPGTGYGYTF. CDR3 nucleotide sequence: TGTGCCAGCAGTTTATTCCCAGGAACAGGCTATGGCTACACCTTC.

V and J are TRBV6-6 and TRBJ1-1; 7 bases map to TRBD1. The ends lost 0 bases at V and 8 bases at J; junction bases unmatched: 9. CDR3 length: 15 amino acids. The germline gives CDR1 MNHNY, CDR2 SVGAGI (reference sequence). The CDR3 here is CASSYSKAGGAEAFF. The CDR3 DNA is TGTGCCAGCAGTTACTCAAAGGCAGGGGGGGCCGAAGCTTTCTTT.

DNA of the CDR3: TGTGCCCGGGGGGTGGGGGGAGGGAGGGGAGAGACCCAGTACTTC. Its protein product is CARGVGGGRGETQYF. The chain carries TRBV6-5 and TRBJ2-5, with 7 bases lining up with TRBD2. The CDR3 covers 15 residues. CDR1 is MNHEY and CDR2 is SVGAGI in the germline V gene. V lost 11 bases and J lost 4; bases outside the gene matches: 16.

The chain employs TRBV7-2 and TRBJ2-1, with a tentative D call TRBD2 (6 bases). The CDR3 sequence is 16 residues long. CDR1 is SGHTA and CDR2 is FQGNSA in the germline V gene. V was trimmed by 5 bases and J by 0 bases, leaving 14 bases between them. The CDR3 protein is CASSLRRGSSYNEQFF. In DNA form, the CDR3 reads TGTGCCAGCAGCCTAAGGAGGGGAAGCTCCTACAATGAGCAGTTCTTC.

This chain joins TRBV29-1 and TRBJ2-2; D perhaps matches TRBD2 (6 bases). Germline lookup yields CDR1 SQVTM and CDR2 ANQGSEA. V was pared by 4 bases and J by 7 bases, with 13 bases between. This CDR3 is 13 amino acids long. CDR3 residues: CSVVVRDGGELFF. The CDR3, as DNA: TGCAGCGTTGTGGTGCGGGATGGCGGGGAGCTGTTTTTT.

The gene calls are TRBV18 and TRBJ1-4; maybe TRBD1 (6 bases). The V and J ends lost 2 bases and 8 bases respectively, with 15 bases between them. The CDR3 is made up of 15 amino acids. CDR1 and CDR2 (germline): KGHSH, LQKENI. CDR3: CASSPEQGVQEKLFF. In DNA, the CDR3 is TGTGCCAGCTCACCAGAACAGGGTGTTCAGGAAAAACTGTTTTTT.

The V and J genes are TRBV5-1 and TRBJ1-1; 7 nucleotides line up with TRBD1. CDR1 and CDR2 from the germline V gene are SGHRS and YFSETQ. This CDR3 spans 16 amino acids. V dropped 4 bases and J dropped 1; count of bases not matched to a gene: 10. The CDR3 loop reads CASSPLGQGENTEAFF. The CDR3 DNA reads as TGCGCCAGCAGCCCCCTCGGGCAGGGGGAGAACACTGAAGCTTTCTTT.

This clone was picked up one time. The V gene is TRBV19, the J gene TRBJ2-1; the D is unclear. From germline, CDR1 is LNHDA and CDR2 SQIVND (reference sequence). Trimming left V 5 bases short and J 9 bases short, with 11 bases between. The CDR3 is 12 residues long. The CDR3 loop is CASSWTDLEQFF. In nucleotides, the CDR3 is TGTGCCAGTAGTTGGACGGACCTTGAGCAGTTCTTC.

Written as DNA, the CDR3 is TGTGCCAGCAGTGGCTGGTCATCCGGGGAGCTGTTTTTT. Amino acids: CASSGWSSGELFF. This sequence joins TRBV2 and TRBJ2-2; D gene uncertain. The V and J ends lost 4 bases and 6 bases respectively, with 9 bases between them. The germline CDR1 and CDR2 sequences are SNHLY and FYNNEI. The CDR3 extends over 13 amino acids.